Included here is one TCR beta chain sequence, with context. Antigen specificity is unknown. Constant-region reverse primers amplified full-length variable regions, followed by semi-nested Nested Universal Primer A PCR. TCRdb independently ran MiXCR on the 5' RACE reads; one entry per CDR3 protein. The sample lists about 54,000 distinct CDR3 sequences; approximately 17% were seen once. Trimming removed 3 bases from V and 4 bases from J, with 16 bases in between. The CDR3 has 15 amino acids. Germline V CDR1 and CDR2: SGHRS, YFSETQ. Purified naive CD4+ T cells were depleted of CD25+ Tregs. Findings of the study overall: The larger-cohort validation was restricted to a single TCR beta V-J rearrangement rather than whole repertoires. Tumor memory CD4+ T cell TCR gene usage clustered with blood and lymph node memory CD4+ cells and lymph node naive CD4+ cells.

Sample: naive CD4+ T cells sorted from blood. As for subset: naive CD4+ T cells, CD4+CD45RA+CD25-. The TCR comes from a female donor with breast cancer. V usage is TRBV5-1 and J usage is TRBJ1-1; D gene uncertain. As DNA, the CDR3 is TGCGCCAGCAGCTCGGCCGCGAGTTATAGCACTGAAGCTTTCTTT. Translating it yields CASSSAASYSTEAFF.